The sample holds many counts of the clone carrying this T cell receptor (beta chain). The germline gives CDR1 KGHSH, CDR2 LQKENI. The CDR3 consists of 14 residues. The ends were cut back, 3 bases at V and 5 bases at J, with 13 bases in the middle. The data are from a study of spatial heterogeneity in lung cancer. The time point here: sample taken at primary tumor resection. The donors, about 78 patients with untreated early-stage non-small cell lung cancer, provided the samples. Without sorting, whole RNA was sequenced from tumor, nontumor lung or frozen PBMC. TCRdb independently ran MiXCR on the 5' RACE reads; one entry per CDR3 protein. The data show 40,000 or so distinct CDR3 sequences, around 3.3% seen once.

The genes are TRBV18 and TRBJ1-1, with unresolved D. The sequence was obtained from a male donor with early-stage non-small cell lung cancer. Material: normal lung tissue next to the tumor, obtained at surgery. CDR3 residues: CASSPDTMGTEAFF. DNA of the CDR3: TGTGCCAGCTCACCCGATACTATGGGGACTGAAGCTTTCTTT.